The 23 T cell receptor beta chains below come from one sample, sequenced in a study of blood T cell repertoires in COVID-19. Libraries were prepared by immunoSEQ multiplex PCR; TCRdb keeps only in-frame clonotypes and omits some of them. The repertoire holds approximately 300,000 clones, with around 82% as singletons. The specimen was peripheral blood. These receptors came from a woman aged 50 to 60 with acute or convalescent COVID-19.

The V and J genes are TRBV5-6 and TRBJ2-2; perhaps TRBD1 as D (5 bases). V was trimmed by 5 bases and J by 5 bases, leaving 7 bases between them. Per the germline V gene, CDR1 is SGHDT and CDR2 is YYEEEE. CDR3 length: 12 amino acids. In DNA, the CDR3 is TGTGCCAGCAGGCAGGGAACCGGGGAGCTGTTTTTT. This sequence encodes CASRQGTGELFF.

In this sample, this clone turned up once. The chain links TRBV6-6 to TRBJ2-5; tentative D call: TRBD1 (6 bases). The CDR3 length is 12 residues. CDR1 is MNHNY and CDR2 is SVGAGI in the germline V gene (reference sequence). V lost 7 bases and J lost 5, with 11 bases in between. CDR3 amino acids: CASTEGVETQYF. The CDR3 nucleotides read TGTGCCAGCACCGAGGGGGTGGAGACCCAGTACTTC.

This chain connects TRBV5-4 to TRBJ1-4; TRBD1 is a possible D gene (6 bases). Germline CDR1 reads SGHNT; CDR2 reads YYREEE (reference sequence). V was pared by 0 bases and J by 5 bases, with 11 bases between. The CDR3 is 15 residues long. The CDR3 DNA is TGTGCCAGCAGCTTGGGGACAGCCTTCAATGAAAAACTGTTTTTT. Its translation is CASSLGTAFNEKLFF.

This clone has just one count. The chain couples TRBV10-3 to TRBJ1-5; 11 nucleotides agree with TRBD1. This CDR3 spans 16 amino acids. Germline CDR1 ENHRY, CDR2 SYGVKD. With V trimmed by 0 bases and J by 6 bases, 4 bases remained unmatched. The CDR3 coding sequence is TGTGCCATCAGTGAGTCGGACAGGGGGCCCGGTCAGCCCCAGCATTTT. It translates to CAISESDRGPGQPQHF.

This clone appeared a single time. This chain connects TRBV5-5 to TRBJ1-1; D might be TRBD1 (5 bases). In germline, CDR1 is SGHKS, CDR2 YYEKEE (reference sequence). This CDR3 has 15 amino acids. Trimming stripped 1 base from V and 2 bases from J, with 12 bases between. CDR3 sequence reads: CASSLFPGINTEAFF. The CDR3 nucleotides read TGTGCCAGCAGCTTGTTCCCAGGGATTAACACTGAAGCTTTCTTT.

The chain is built from TRBV28 and TRBJ1-5; 8 bases are shared with TRBD1. Germline V gene sequence: CDR1 MDHEN, CDR2 SYDVKM. Trimming at V came to 6 bases and at J to 6 bases, leaving 7 bases not matched to a gene. The CDR3 spans 14 residues. CDR3 DNA sequence: TGTGCCAGCAGGCTCGGGACAGGACCTCAGCCCCAGCATTTT. It encodes CASRLGTGPQPQHF.

This chain connects TRBV11-2 to TRBJ1-1; D uncertain. The CDR3 length is 12 residues. Germline V gives CDR1 SGHAT, CDR2 FQNNGV. V was pared by 1 base and J by 3 bases, with 3 bases between. Here the CDR3 reads CASSLVDTEAFF. Written as DNA, the CDR3 is TGTGCCAGCAGCTTAGTAGACACTGAAGCTTTCTTT.

The chain employs TRBV18 and TRBJ2-7; 7 bases agree with TRBD2. The V gene's germline CDR1 is KGHSH and CDR2 LQKENI. J lost 1 base, V lost 6 bases, and 3 bases had no gene match. This CDR3 is 13 amino acids long. CDR3 in amino acids: CASSRGDSYEQYF. The CDR3 nucleotides are TGTGCCAGCTCTCGGGGGGATTCCTACGAGCAGTACTTC.

This clone came up once. The chain employs TRBV7-9 and TRBJ2-1; tentative D call: TRBD1 (7 bases). The germline V and J ends were trimmed by 3 bases and 9 bases, with 12 bases remaining between them. CDR3 length: 13 residues. CDR1 SEHNR and CDR2 FQNEAQ come from the germline V gene (reference sequence). The CDR3 loop reads CASSFSQGGEQFF. The CDR3 coding sequence is TGTGCCAGCAGCTTCTCCCAGGGGGGTGAGCAGTTCTTC.

This clone has a single count. This chain uses TRBV12-3 or TRBV12-4 with TRBJ2-1, with D possibly matching TRBD2 (7 bases). V was trimmed by 1 base and J by 9 bases, leaving 10 bases between them. The CDR3 is made up of 13 amino acids. CDR3 DNA sequence: TGTGCCAGCAGTTTAGGGCGGGGGCGTGAGCAGTTCTTC. It codes for CASSLGRGREQFF.

The chain carries TRBV6-5 and TRBJ2-7, with 11 bases aligning to TRBD1. In germline, CDR1 is MNHEY, CDR2 SVGAGI. The trim removed 9 bases at V and 7 bases at J, leaving 11 bases unmatched. The CDR3 has 14 amino acids. The CDR3 DNA reads as TGTGCCAGTGGCCCGGGACAGGGGGTAGGGGAGCAGTACTTC. Residues: CASGPGQGVGEQYF.

The CDR3 reads CASSLDSGEETQYF. DNA of the CDR3: TGTGCCAGCAGCTTAGACTCGGGAGAAGAGACCCAGTACTTC. The gene calls are TRBV13 and TRBJ2-5, with TRBD2 as a possible D gene (6 bases). V was shortened by 1 base and J by 3 bases, with 9 bases between the two germline ends. The V gene's germline CDR1 is PRHDT and CDR2 FYEKMQ (reference sequence). The CDR3 length is 14 residues.

This clone was detected a few times. The chain is built from TRBV30 and TRBJ1-3; D is uncertain. V was pared by 4 bases and J by 0 bases, with 4 bases between. The CDR3 is 12 amino acids. Germline CDR1 and CDR2: GTSNPN and SVGIG (reference sequence). This CDR3 reads CAWTVSGNTIYF. The CDR3 nucleotides are TGTGCCTGGACAGTCTCTGGAAACACCATATATTTT. Full variable domain (missing parts from reference TRBV30 and TRBJ1-3): SQTIHQWPATLVQPVGSPLSLECTVEGTSNPNLYWYRQAAGRGLQLLFYSVGIGQISSEVPQNLSASRPQDRQFILSSKKLLLSDSGFYLCAWTVSGNTIYFGEGSWLTVV.

The rearrangement uses TRBV7-9 and TRBJ1-1; D unclear. The CDR3 spans 13 residues. V was trimmed by 2 bases and J by 0 bases, leaving 4 bases between them. The germline gives CDR1 SEHNR, CDR2 FQNEAQ (reference sequence). CDR3 DNA sequence: TGTGCCAGCAGCTTATCTATGAACACTGAAGCTTTCTTT. Amino acids: CASSLSMNTEAFF. Variable domain in full (rest from reference TRBV7-9 and TRBJ1-1): DTGVSQNPRHKITKRGQNVTFRCDPISEHNRLYWYRQTLGQGPEFLTYFQNEAQLEKSRLLSDRFSAERPKGSFSTLEIQRTEQGDSAMYLCASSLSMNTEAFFGQGTRLTVV.

The count of this clone is one. This chain joins TRBV5-1 and TRBJ2-2; perhaps TRBD2 as D (6 bases). This CDR3 is built from 14 residues. Germline V lookup: CDR1 SGHRS, CDR2 YFSETQ. The V and J ends lost 4 bases and 6 bases respectively, with 13 bases between them. For the CDR3, the DNA is TGCGCCAGCAGCCCCACCGCGGGGTCCGGGGAGCTGTTTTTT. Its translation: CASSPTAGSGELFF.

The chain links TRBV6-5 to TRBJ2-5; D gene ambiguous. The CDR3 spans 13 residues. V lost 6 bases to trimming and J lost 4 bases, with 12 bases between them. From germline, CDR1 is MNHEY and CDR2 SVGAGI. This chain's CDR3 is CASSAPPGETQYF. In nucleotides, the CDR3 is TGTGCCAGCAGCGCACCCCCGGGAGAGACCCAGTACTTC.

The rearrangement links TRBV29-1 to TRBJ1-1; D gene unclear. The CDR3 length is 10 residues. CDR1 SQVTM and CDR2 ANQGSEA come from the germline V gene. Trimming stripped 3 bases from V and 11 bases from J, with 10 bases between. In nucleotides, the CDR3 is TGCAGCGTTGATCCGGGTGCGGCTTTCTTT. Translated: CSVDPGAAFF.

The chain has TRBV27 and TRBJ2-7, with a possible D match to TRBD2 (5 bases). Trimming took off 2 bases at V and 1 base at J, with 15 bases between the two ends. The CDR3 has 16 residues. The germline gives CDR1 MNHEY, CDR2 SMNVEV (reference sequence). CDR3 bases: TGTGCCAGCAGTTTAAAGGTCCCTAGCAGGTCCTACGAGCAGTACTTC. Translating it yields CASSLKVPSRSYEQYF.

This clone occurred once. The J gene is TRBJ2-1, the V gene TRBV2; maybe TRBD1 (6 bases). Trimming pared 6 bases from V and 0 bases from J, leaving 12 bases between. The CDR3 has 15 residues. CDR1 is SNHLY, CDR2 FYNNEI, per germline. In DNA form, the CDR3 reads TGTGCCAGCAGCTCACAGGGTAGCTCCTACAATGAGCAGTTCTTC. Translated: CASSSQGSSYNEQFF.

The V gene is TRBV4-2, the J gene TRBJ2-1, with 8 bases matching TRBD2. There are 16 residues in the CDR3. Germline trimming cut 3 bases from V and 3 bases from J; bases unmatched to any gene: 7. Germline lookup yields CDR1 LGHNA and CDR2 YNFKEQ. For the CDR3, the DNA is TGTGCCAGCAGCCAGGAGCGGGAGCTCCGCTACAATGAGCAGTTCTTC. Translation gives CASSQERELRYNEQFF.

V and J are TRBV4-2 and TRBJ1-3; D gene unclear. This CDR3 contains 15 residues. Trimming left V 4 bases short and J 2 bases short, with 12 bases between. The germline V gene has CDR1 LGHNA and CDR2 YNFKEQ. The chain's CDR3 is CASSRPGETGNTIYF. The CDR3 DNA sequence: TGTGCCAGCAGCCGGCCCGGGGAAACTGGAAACACCATATATTTT.

The J gene is TRBJ2-1, the V gene TRBV5-1; 11 bases align to TRBD2. CDR3 length equals 17 residues. Germline V gene lookup returns CDR1 SGHRS and CDR2 YFSETQ. J was trimmed by 7 bases and V by 2 bases; bases with no gene match: 11. This CDR3 is CASSLGLLAGGRNEQFF. The CDR3 bases are TGCGCCAGCAGCTTAGGGCTTCTAGCGGGAGGTAGGAATGAGCAGTTCTTC.

This clone was observed a few times. This chain links TRBV6-1 with TRBJ1-1; maybe TRBD1 (6 bases). The germline V gene has CDR1 MNHNS and CDR2 SASEGT. This CDR3 is 12 amino acids long. With 3 bases removed from V and 4 bases from J, the gap between germline ends came to 6 bases. DNA for the CDR3: TGTGCCAGCAGTGACAGGGGCACTGAAGCTTTCTTT. It yields the protein CASSDRGTEAFF.